These 14 T cell receptor beta chains share one sample of origin, sequenced in a study of blood T cell repertoires in COVID-19. This table comes from immunoSEQ multiplex PCR, and its TCRdb copy is limited to in-frame clones, with some not included. There are about 200,000 clones in the sample; 70% to 90% occur only once, and more than 8.5% lies in the top ten. Sequenced sample: peripheral blood. The receptors here all came from a woman aged 50 to 60 with COVID-19, enrolled during active disease.

The chain couples TRBV19 to TRBJ2-1, with TRBD1 matching 9 bases. Unmatched junction bases numbered 6, after V lost 1 base and J lost 5 bases. CDR3 size: 16 residues. Germline loops: CDR1 LNHDA, CDR2 SQIVND (reference sequence). The CDR3 loop is CASSIAYRGHNNEQFF. The CDR3 bases are TGTGCCAGTAGTATAGCATACAGGGGGCATAACAATGAGCAGTTCTTC.

A single count supports this clone. V usage is TRBV3-1 (or the pseudogene TRBV3-2) and J usage is TRBJ1-1; 8 positions match TRBD1. The V gene end was trimmed by 3 bases and the J gene end by 1 base; junction bases not matched to a gene: 4. Germline CDR1 reads LGHDT; CDR2 reads YNNKEL (reference sequence). The CDR3 is 15 amino acids. The CDR3 region has the DNA TGTGCCAGCAGCCACGGACAGGGCCGGAACACTGAAGCTTTCTTT. Protein sequence: CASSHGQGRNTEAFF.

This chain joins TRBV18 and TRBJ1-3; 8 bases line up with TRBD1. CDR1 is KGHSH, CDR2 LQKENI, per germline. V lost 2 bases and J lost 4; bases outside the gene matches: 4. The CDR3 has 15 residues. The CDR3 coding sequence is TGTGCCAGCTCACCAGGACAGGGTGTAGGAAACACCATATATTTT. This gives the protein CASSPGQGVGNTIYF.

This sequence joins TRBV28 and TRBJ1-1; D is perhaps TRBD1 (6 bases). Germline V lookup: CDR1 MDHEN, CDR2 SYDVKM. There are 16 residues in the CDR3. V lost 8 bases and J 1 base, leaving 20 bases between the germline ends. The CDR3 here is CASGFVVGTSNTEAFF. CDR3 nucleotide sequence: TGTGCCAGCGGCTTCGTAGTAGGGACATCGAACACTGAAGCTTTCTTT. Complete variable domain (other parts from reference TRBV28 and TRBJ1-1): DVKVTQSSRYLVKRTGEKVFLECVQDMDHENMFWYRQDPGLGLRLIYFSYDVKMKEKGDIPEGYSVSREKKERFSLILESASTNQTSMYLCASGFVVGTSNTEAFFGQGTRLTVV.

The DNA of the CDR3 is TGCGCCAGCAGCCAAGATGCAGGGCGCTACGAGCAGTACTTC. Encoded protein: CASSQDAGRYEQYF. This chain uses TRBV4-3 with TRBJ2-7, with a weak D call TRBD1 (5 bases). The CDR3 covers 14 residues. Looked up from germline, CDR1 is LGHNA and CDR2 is YSLEER. With 0 bases removed from V and 3 bases from J, the gap between germline ends came to 9 bases.

The genes are TRBV30 and TRBJ2-5; 11 nucleotides agree with TRBD2. The CDR3 length is 16 residues. J lost 4 bases, V lost 0 bases, and 7 bases had no gene match. Per the germline V gene, CDR1 is GTSNPN and CDR2 is SVGIG (reference sequence). This CDR3 is CAWSVGSGGAGETQYF. For the CDR3, the DNA is TGTGCCTGGAGTGTTGGTAGCGGGGGGGCCGGAGAGACCCAGTACTTC.

CDR3 in amino acids: CASASGLAGATTDTQYF. The CDR3 DNA sequence: TGCGCCAGTGCCTCGGGACTAGCGGGGGCGACCACAGATACGCAGTATTTT. The chain couples TRBV5-1 to TRBJ2-3, with TRBD2 matching over 14 bases. The V gene's germline CDR1 is SGHRS and CDR2 YFSETQ. The CDR3 is 17 residues long. J was trimmed by 2 bases and V by 8 bases; bases with no gene match: 10. Complete variable domain (other parts from reference TRBV5-1 and TRBJ2-3): KAGVTQTPRYLIKTRGQQVTLSCSPISGHRSVSWYQQTPGQGLQFLFEYFSETQRNKGNFPGRFSGRQFSNSRSEMNVSTLELGDSALYLCASASGLAGATTDTQYFGPGTRLTVL.

V usage is TRBV3-1 (or the pseudogene TRBV3-2) and J usage is TRBJ2-7; TRBD2 agrees at 8 bases. The CDR3 sequence is 17 residues long. Germline V lookup: CDR1 LGHDT, CDR2 YNNKEL (reference sequence). Losses at the gene ends were 1 base for V and 2 bases for J; bases not matched to a gene: 10. CDR3 amino acids: CASSQAVSGGFPYEQYF. As DNA, the CDR3 is TGTGCCAGCAGCCAAGCCGTAAGCGGGGGTTTCCCCTACGAGCAGTACTTC.

This chain uses TRBV5-4 with TRBJ1-1; a possible D gene is TRBD1 (6 bases). The CDR3 is made up of 14 amino acids. V lost 3 bases and J 3 bases, leaving 12 bases between the germline ends. Germline V gene sequence: CDR1 SGHNT, CDR2 YYREEE (reference sequence). The CDR3 region is CASSSGAWDTEAFF. The CDR3 DNA sequence: TGTGCCAGCAGCTCAGGGGCATGGGACACTGAAGCTTTCTTT.

The genes are TRBV3-1 (or the pseudogene TRBV3-2) and TRBJ1-2; perhaps TRBD1 as D (6 bases). V was clipped by 4 bases and J by 5 bases, with 14 bases between them. Germline V lookup: CDR1 LGHDT, CDR2 YNNKEL (reference sequence). The CDR3 sequence is 14 residues long. CDR3 DNA: TGTGCCAGCAGCCCGACCCAGGGGCCTTATGGCTACACCTTC. This sequence encodes CASSPTQGPYGYTF.

The chain uses TRBV24-1 and TRBJ2-3; maybe TRBD1 (8 bases). The CDR3 is 16 amino acids. V lost 2 bases to trimming and J lost 6 bases, with 17 bases between them. Germline CDR1 is KGHDR and CDR2 is SFDVKD. The CDR3 nucleotides read TGTGCCACCAGTGATTCCCGGACAGGGCGGGGGGATACGCAGTATTTT. Amino acids: CATSDSRTGRGDTQYF.

The chain has TRBV4-1 and TRBJ1-3, with TRBD1 matching 7 bases. The CDR3 covers 15 residues. CDR1 is MGHRA and CDR2 is YSYEKL in the germline V gene. The junction had 7 bases not matched to a gene; V was cut back by 1 base and J by 7 bases. In nucleotides, the CDR3 is TGCGCCAGCAGCCAAGGAACAGGGGAACGGAACACCATATATTTT. Translation gives CASSQGTGERNTIYF.

This chain links TRBV19 with TRBJ2-1; 9 bases are a match to TRBD2. The germline gives CDR1 LNHDA, CDR2 SQIVND (reference sequence). V was pared by 7 bases and J by 4 bases, with 8 bases of the junction left unmatched. The CDR3 is made up of 15 amino acids. The CDR3 sequence is CASIRGGASYNEQFF. The CDR3 nucleotides are TGTGCCAGTATCCGCGGGGGGGCAAGTTACAATGAGCAGTTCTTC.

The chain couples TRBV11-2 to TRBJ2-6, with D perhaps matching TRBD1 (6 bases). Trimming pared 0 bases from V and 3 bases from J, leaving 15 bases between. Germline V gene sequence: CDR1 SGHAT, CDR2 FQNNGV. The CDR3 runs 18 residues. CDR3 region: CASSLEWPGVGGANVLTF. As DNA, the CDR3 is TGTGCCAGCAGCTTAGAATGGCCAGGGGTGGGTGGGGCCAACGTCCTGACTTTC.